The 19 T cell receptor beta chains below all came from one sample that was sequenced in a study of blood T cell repertoires in COVID-19. Sequencing used immunoSEQ multiplex PCR; TCRdb keeps in-frame clones, though not all of them. The sample carries 120,000 or so clones, over 75% recorded once. The sequencing input was peripheral blood. All receptors derive from a woman older than 75 with acute or convalescent COVID-19.

The chain is built from TRBV19 and TRBJ1-5; TRBD1 matches at 8 bases. Losses at the gene ends were 6 bases for V and 1 base for J; bases not matched to a gene: 5. Germline V gives CDR1 LNHDA, CDR2 SQIVND (reference sequence). CDR3 length: 15 amino acids. The CDR3 loop is CASRWTGRSNQPQHF. The CDR3 bases are TGTGCCAGTAGGTGGACAGGGAGGAGCAATCAGCCCCAGCATTTT.

V is TRBV5-4 and J is TRBJ2-6; TRBD1 matches 9 bases. The V segment lost 4 bases and the J segment 4 bases; nucleotides outside the gene matches: 9. Germline V gene lookup returns CDR1 SGHNT and CDR2 YYREEE (reference sequence). The CDR3 is made up of 17 amino acids. The CDR3: CASSVPGQGTGANVLTF. DNA for the CDR3: TGTGCCAGCAGCGTGCCGGGACAGGGAACCGGGGCCAACGTCCTGACTTTC.

The V and J genes are TRBV5-5 and TRBJ1-1, with TRBD1 matching over 8 bases. The CDR3 totals 14 residues. The V and J ends lost 4 bases and 5 bases, in that order; junction bases with no gene match: 7. The germline V gene encodes CDR1 SGHKS and CDR2 YYEKEE (reference sequence). The CDR3 DNA sequence: TGTGCCAGCAGCCCCCAGGGGGCGAGGACTGAAGCTTTCTTT. Translating gives CASSPQGARTEAFF.

A single count supports this clone. The rearrangement joins TRBV28 to TRBJ1-1; D possibly corresponds to TRBD1 (5 bases). Germline CDR1 MDHEN, CDR2 SYDVKM. The CDR3 extends over 14 amino acids. Trimming stripped 6 bases from V and 1 base from J, with 12 bases between. Written as DNA, the CDR3 is TGTGCCAGCAGCTCACCGGGGGAGAACACTGAAGCTTTCTTT. It specifies CASSSPGENTEAFF. Based on the CDR3 plus reference TRBV28 and TRBJ1-1, the full variable domain is DVKVTQSSRYLVKRTGEKVFLECVQDMDHENMFWYRQDPGLGLRLIYFSYDVKMKEKGDIPEGYSVSREKKERFSLILESASTNQTSMYLCASSSPGENTEAFFGQGTRLTVV.

The gene calls are TRBV5-6 and TRBJ2-4; tentatively, D is TRBD2 (5 bases). V lost 4 bases and J lost 7, with 18 bases in between. Germline V lookup: CDR1 SGHDT, CDR2 YYEEEE. The CDR3 runs to 15 residues. DNA of the CDR3: TGTGCCAGCAGCAACTGGACTCGGCGGTCCAACATTCAGTACTTC. Protein: CASSNWTRRSNIQYF.

The CDR3 bases are TGTGCCAGCCAGGTTGGGGGCGGTAATCAGCCCCAGCATTTT. It is translated as CASQVGGGNQPQHF. The gene calls are TRBV28 and TRBJ1-5; tentatively, D is TRBD1 (6 bases). Trimming stripped 8 bases from V and 4 bases from J, with 15 bases between. The germline V gene encodes CDR1 MDHEN and CDR2 SYDVKM. The CDR3 runs 14 residues.

The chain uses TRBV14 and TRBJ1-2, with D perhaps matching TRBD1 (5 bases). Trimming pared 0 bases from V and 5 bases from J, leaving 13 bases between. The germline V gene encodes CDR1 SGHDN and CDR2 FVKESK. The CDR3 consists of 15 residues. The CDR3 DNA reads as TGTGCCAGCAGCCAAGAATCGGGGGGGAATTATGGCTACACCTTC. It encodes CASSQESGGNYGYTF.

The gene calls are TRBV6-5 and TRBJ1-6; D perhaps matches TRBD1 (6 bases). In germline, CDR1 is MNHEY, CDR2 SVGAGI. With 2 bases removed from V and 9 bases from J, the gap between germline ends came to 11 bases. The CDR3 is made up of 14 amino acids. CDR3 sequence: CASSYAQGSSPLHF. CDR3 DNA sequence: TGTGCCAGCAGTTACGCCCAGGGGAGTTCACCCCTCCACTTT.

This clone was seen only a few times. The chain employs TRBV7-2 and TRBJ2-5, with a possible D match to TRBD1 (6 bases). Germline V lookup: CDR1 SGHTA, CDR2 FQGNSA. With 5 bases removed from V and 4 bases from J, the gap between germline ends came to 11 bases. This CDR3 comprises 13 residues. The CDR3 DNA follows: TGTGCCAGCAGCCAGGGGCGGCGAGAGACCCAGTACTTC. It translates to CASSQGRRETQYF.

The J gene is TRBJ1-1, the V gene TRBV5-1, with TRBD1 as a possible D gene (6 bases). The V gene lost 4 bases and the J gene lost 0 bases, with 16 bases spanning the gap. CDR1 SGHRS and CDR2 YFSETQ come from the germline V gene. The CDR3 has 16 residues. The CDR3 protein is CASSPLTDSMNTEAFF. DNA of the CDR3: TGCGCCAGCAGCCCGCTGACGGACAGTATGAACACTGAAGCTTTCTTT. The whole variable domain, filled in from reference TRBV5-1 and TRBJ1-1, reads KAGVTQTPRYLIKTRGQQVTLSCSPISGHRSVSWYQQTPGQGLQFLFEYFSETQRNKGNFPGRFSGRQFSNSRSEMNVSTLELGDSALYLCASSPLTDSMNTEAFFGQGTRLTVV.

V and J are TRBV19 and TRBJ1-2; D unresolved. The length of the CDR3 is 13 residues. Germline CDR1 and CDR2: LNHDA and SQIVND (reference sequence). V was cut by 4 bases and J by 7 bases, with 13 bases left in between. CDR3 protein: CASSRAESTGYTF. CDR3 nucleotides: TGTGCCAGTAGTAGGGCCGAGAGCACTGGCTACACCTTC.

This clone was detected only once. The V call is TRBV18, the J call TRBJ1-2; TRBD1 matches at 8 bases. V was pared by 4 bases and J by 10 bases, with 5 bases of the junction left unmatched. The CDR3 has 12 residues. Germline V gives CDR1 KGHSH, CDR2 LQKENI. The CDR3 is CASSQQGDLYTF. Here the CDR3 DNA reads TGTGCCAGCTCACAACAGGGGGACCTCTACACCTTC.

This clone was counted a few times. V is TRBV5-1 and J is TRBJ2-1; possibly TRBD1 for D (6 bases). Per germline, CDR1 SGHRS and CDR2 YFSETQ. The CDR3 has 15 amino acids. The ends were cut back, 2 bases at V and 0 bases at J, with 9 bases in the middle. This CDR3 reads CASSLGQISYNEQFF. In DNA form, the CDR3 reads TGCGCCAGCAGCTTAGGACAGATCTCCTACAATGAGCAGTTCTTC.

V gene TRBV11-1 combines with J gene TRBJ1-1; TRBD1 is a possible D gene (6 bases). Germline loops: CDR1 SGHAT, CDR2 FQDESV (reference sequence). V lost 6 bases and J 4 bases, leaving 12 bases between the germline ends. There are 13 residues in the CDR3. As DNA, the CDR3 is TGTGCCAGCAGAAACACAGGGAGCACTGAAGCTTTCTTT. This sequence encodes CASRNTGSTEAFF.

The rearrangement links TRBV2 to TRBJ2-1; D unclear. Trimming stripped 7 bases from V and 4 bases from J, with 8 bases between. Per germline, CDR1 SNHLY and CDR2 FYNNEI. This CDR3 is 12 amino acids long. CDR3 sequence reads: CASKKEYNEQFF. In DNA, the CDR3 is TGTGCCAGCAAGAAGGAGTACAATGAGCAGTTCTTC.

This rearrangement joins TRBV15 to TRBJ1-2; D is perhaps TRBD1 (5 bases). The length of the CDR3 is 15 residues. CDR1 and CDR2 (germline): LNHNV, YYDKDF (reference sequence). V gave up 0 bases and J gave up 2 bases, with 10 bases separating them. CDR3 DNA sequence: TGTGCCACCAGCAGAGATTGGCGACAGAACTATGGCTACACCTTC. Protein product: CATSRDWRQNYGYTF.

This clone was found a few times. This chain uses TRBV19 with TRBJ1-2; D gene ambiguous. The germline gives CDR1 LNHDA, CDR2 SQIVND (reference sequence). CDR3 length: 16 residues. Trimming cost V 2 bases and J 4 bases, with 17 bases left between them. This CDR3 is CASSIKGSAGRYGYTF. CDR3 bases: TGTGCCAGTAGTATAAAAGGGTCGGCGGGTCGCTATGGCTACACCTTC.

The rearrangement links TRBV5-6 to TRBJ2-4; 8 bases are shared with TRBD1. This CDR3 has 16 amino acids. After removal of 0 bases from V and 1 base from J, the junction contained 3 bases not matched to a gene. The germline V gene has CDR1 SGHDT and CDR2 YYEEEE. The CDR3 spells CASSLGRTGAKNIQYF. DNA for the CDR3: TGTGCCAGCAGCTTGGGTAGGACAGGGGCCAAAAACATTCAGTACTTC.

The V gene is TRBV4-1, the J gene TRBJ2-3; no reliable D call. V gave up 0 bases and J gave up 9 bases, with 7 bases separating them. The CDR3 runs 12 residues. CDR1 and CDR2 from the germline V gene are MGHRA and YSYEKL. In DNA, the CDR3 is TGCGCCAGCAGCCAAGAGGGCACGACGCAGTATTTT. Translating it yields CASSQEGTTQYF.